The clone carrying this TCR beta chain has only a few counts. The antigen remains undetermined. This record comes from a study of identical twins. General study findings and limits: Fewer insertions were carried by abundant cord blood beta clonotypes, but none was seen in memory repertoires. Diverse VJ usage suggested most zero-insertion clonotypes were not invariant T cells. Among beta out-of-frame sequences, excess sharing between twins appeared weaker.

A template switching step contributed a universal primer site, while unique molecular identifiers were present in the cDNA. TCRdb reprocessed the 5' RACE reads with MiXCR, giving one entry per CDR3 protein. The data show about 500,000 distinct CDR3 sequences, approximately 15% seen once. The same data also went into a second study, on yellow fever vaccine responses in identical twins.

This sequence originates from a woman aged 18-29 years in good health. Sequencing input: CD4+ T cells sorted from blood.

The DNA for the CDR3 is TGCAGCGTTAATCCTGACTCTGGAAACACCATATATTTT. Encoded protein: CSVNPDSGNTIYF. The V call is TRBV29-1, the J call TRBJ1-3, with D unresolved. Germline lookup yields CDR1 SQVTM and CDR2 ANQGSEA. CDR3 size: 13 residues. V was clipped by 5 bases and J by 0 bases, with 8 bases between them. The full variable domain, its missing parts supplied by reference TRBV29-1 and TRBJ1-3, is SAVISQKPSRDICQRGTSLTIQCQVDSQVTMMFWYRQQPGQSLTLIATANQGSEATYESGFVIDKFPISRPNLTFSTLTVSNMSPEDSSIYLCSVNPDSGNTIYFGEGSWLTVV.